The entry below gives a single TCR beta chain sequence along with its context. In the study's own analysis: The assay estimated nucleated cells by amplifying reference gene primers. Assay used: immunoSEQ multiplex PCR; TCRdb lists only in-frame clones, some missing. The V and J calls and clone size were taken over from that table, and D and trimming were inferred from the DNA. The table lists fewer than 200,000 clones, roughly 87% of them singletons. The data belong to a study of blood T cell repertoires in COVID-19. V lost 4 bases to trimming and J lost 1 base, with 13 bases between them. The germline CDR1 and CDR2 sequences are SGDLS and YYNGEE. The CDR3 has 15 amino acids.

The sequenced sample was peripheral blood. The receptor comes from a woman in her forties or fifties with acute or convalescent COVID-19. The V gene is TRBV9, the J gene TRBJ2-3; D may be TRBD2 (6 bases). CDR3 coding DNA: TGTGCCAGCAGCAGTAGCGGAGTCCGCACAGATACGCAGTATTTT. Translation gives CASSSSGVRTDTQYF.